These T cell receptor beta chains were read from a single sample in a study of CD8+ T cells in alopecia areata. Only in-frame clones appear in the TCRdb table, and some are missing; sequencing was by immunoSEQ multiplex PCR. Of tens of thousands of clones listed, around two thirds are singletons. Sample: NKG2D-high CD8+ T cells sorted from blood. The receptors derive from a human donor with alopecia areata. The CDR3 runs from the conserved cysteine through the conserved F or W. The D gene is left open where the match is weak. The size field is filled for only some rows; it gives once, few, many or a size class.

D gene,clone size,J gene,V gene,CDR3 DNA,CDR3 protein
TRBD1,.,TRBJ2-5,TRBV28,TGTGCCAGCAGTGCCCCCCGACAGGGTATTTGGGAGACCCAGTACTTC,CASSAPRQGIWETQYF
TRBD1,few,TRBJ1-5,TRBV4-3,TGCGCCAGCAGCCAAGATACCGGGACAGGGGCTCAGCCCCAGCATTTT,CASSQDTGTGAQPQHF
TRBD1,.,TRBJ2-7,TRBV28,TGTGCCAGCAGTATCCTTGGGGACAGGGGGCGCGAGCAGTACTTC,CASSILGDRGREQYF
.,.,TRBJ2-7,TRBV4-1,TGCGCCAGCAGCCAAGACGGCTACGAGCAGTACTTC,CASSQDGYEQYF
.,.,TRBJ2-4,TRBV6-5,TGTGCCAGCAGTTACCGGGACGGAAAAAACATTCAGTACTTC,CASSYRDGKNIQYF
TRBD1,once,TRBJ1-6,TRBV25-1,TGTGCCAGCAGTGTTGGTTTCCGGGACAGGTATAATTCACCCCTCCACTTT,CASSVGFRDRYNSPLHF
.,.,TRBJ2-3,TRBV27,TGTGCCAGCAGTCAGCGACGGAGCACAGATACGCAGTATTTT,CASSQRRSTDTQYF
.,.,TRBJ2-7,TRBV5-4,TGTGCCAGCAGCTTGTCCAGCTTTGACCCCTACGAGCAGTACTTC,CASSLSSFDPYEQYF
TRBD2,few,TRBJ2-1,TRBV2,TGTGCCAGCAGTGACAGGCTAGCGGGGGGTGATGAGCAGTTCTTC,CASSDRLAGGDEQFF
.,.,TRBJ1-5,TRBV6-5,TGTGCCAGCAGTTACTCGGACCGGGTTCAGCCCCAGCATTTT,CASSYSDRVQPQHF
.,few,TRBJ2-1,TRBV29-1,TGCAGCGTTGAAGATTGGGTCCCGTACAATGAGCAGTTCTTC,CSVEDWVPYNEQFF
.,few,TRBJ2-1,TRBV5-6,TGTGCCAGCAGTATCATCCGGGGGGCTGGATACTCCTACAATGAGCAGTTCTTC,CASSIIRGAGYSYNEQFF
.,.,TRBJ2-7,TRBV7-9,TGTGCCAGCAGCTTTGGTGTAAGAGAGCAGTACTTC,CASSFGVREQYF
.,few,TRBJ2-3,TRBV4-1,TGCGCCAGCAGCCGCACTAGCACAGATACGCAGTATTTT,CASSRTSTDTQYF
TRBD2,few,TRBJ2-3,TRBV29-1,TGCAGCGTCGTTCCGGGACTAGCCACAGATACGCAGTATTTT,CSVVPGLATDTQYF
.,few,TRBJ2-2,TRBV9,TGTGCCAGCAGCGCGAACACCGGGGAGCTGTTTTTT,CASSANTGELFF
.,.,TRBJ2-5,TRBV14,TGTGCCAGCAGCCCTGTGCGTAATCAAGAGACCCAGTACTTC,CASSPVRNQETQYF
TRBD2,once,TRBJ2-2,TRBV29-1,TGCAGCGTTGACGGACTAGCGGGGGGACAGGCCGGGGAGCTGTTTTTT,CSVDGLAGGQAGELFF
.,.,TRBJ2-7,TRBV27,TGTGCCAGCAGTTTCTCGGGGGTGGGCTACGAGCAGTACTTC,CASSFSGVGYEQYF
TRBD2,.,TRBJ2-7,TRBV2,TGTGCCAGCAGTGAGGAATGGCGGGGGGGCGTCGAGCAGTACTTC,CASSEEWRGGVEQYF
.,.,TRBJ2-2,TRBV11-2,TGTGCCAGCAGCACGCAGACTAGTTTCGCCGGGGAGCTGTTTTTT,CASSTQTSFAGELFF
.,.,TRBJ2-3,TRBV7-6,TGTGCCAGCAGCAAAACAGTTACTAGCACAGATACGCAGTATTTT,CASSKTVTSTDTQYF
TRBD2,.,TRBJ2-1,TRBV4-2,TGTGCCAGCAGCCAGGAAGCGGGAGGGGTCCCCCAGGAAGAGCAGTTCTTC,CASSQEAGGVPQEEQFF
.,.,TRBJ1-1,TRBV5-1,TGCGCCAGCAGCTTGGACAAACTGAACACTGAAGCTTTCTTT,CASSLDKLNTEAFF